This T cell receptor (beta chain) was obtained from a study of blood T cell repertoires in COVID-19. Study context: Researchers got acute and convalescent COVID-19 samples from the United States, Italy and Spain. Nucleic acid was either cDNA or gDNA, and it came from T cells, B-cell-depleted T cells, or PBMCs.

Study processing details: Amplification of reference gene primers provided the estimated nucleated cell counts. Clones were read by immunoSEQ multiplex PCR, and TCRdb kept only the in-frame ones, dropping some. D and trimming come from the DNA, and the V and J calls and clone size come from that table. Of approximately 56,000 clones in the sample, about four fifths were seen once. Sequencing used peripheral blood. This clonotype was obtained from a woman aged 80 or over with COVID-19, enrolled during active disease.

The CDR3 reads CASSHRDNNQPQHF. Here the CDR3 DNA reads TGTGCCAGCAGCCATAGGGACAACAATCAGCCCCAGCATTTT. This chain uses TRBV3-1 (or the pseudogene TRBV3-2) with TRBJ1-5; perhaps TRBD1 as D (6 bases). CDR1 and CDR2 from the germline V gene are LGHDT and YNNKEL (reference sequence). Trimming shortened V by 3 bases and J by 3 bases, and 9 bases separated the two germline ends. The CDR3 consists of 14 residues.